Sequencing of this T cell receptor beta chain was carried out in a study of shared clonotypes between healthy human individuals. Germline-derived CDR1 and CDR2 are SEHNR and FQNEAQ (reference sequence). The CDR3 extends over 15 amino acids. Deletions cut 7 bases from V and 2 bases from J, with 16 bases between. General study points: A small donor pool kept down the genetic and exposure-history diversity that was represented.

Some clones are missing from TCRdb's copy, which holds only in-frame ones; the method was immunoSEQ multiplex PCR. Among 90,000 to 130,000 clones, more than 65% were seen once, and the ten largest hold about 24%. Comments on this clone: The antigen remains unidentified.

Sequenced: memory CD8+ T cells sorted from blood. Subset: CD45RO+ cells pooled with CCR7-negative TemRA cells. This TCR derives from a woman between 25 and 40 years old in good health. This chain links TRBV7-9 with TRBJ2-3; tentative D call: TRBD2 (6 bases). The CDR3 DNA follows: TGTGCCAGCACCCGACCCGGGACTTCCACAGATACGCAGTATTTT. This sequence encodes CASTRPGTSTDTQYF. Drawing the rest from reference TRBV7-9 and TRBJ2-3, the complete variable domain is DTGVSQNPRHKITKRGQNVTFRCDPISEHNRLYWYRQTLGQGPEFLTYFQNEAQLEKSRLLSDRFSAERPKGSFSTLEIQRTEQGDSAMYLCASTRPGTSTDTQYFGPGTRLTVL.